These 22 T cell receptor beta chains came from one sample sequenced in a study of blood T cell repertoires in COVID-19. Sequencing used immunoSEQ multiplex PCR; TCRdb keeps in-frame clones, though not all of them. Of about 310,000 clones listed, over 75% are singletons. The sample comprised PBMCs or T cells enriched from blood (not recorded which). The receptor source for this set is a woman between 40 and 50 years old who had recovered from COVID-19.

In the case of this clone: Sequence at one end of the junction differs from germline and may be a read error. This CDR3 reads CASSEQGALNGQFF. Written as DNA, the CDR3 is TGTGCCAGCAGTGAACAGGGGGCGCTTAATGGGCAGTTCTTC. The V and J genes are TRBV2 and TRBJ2-1; 8 bases match TRBD1. CDR3 length: 14 amino acids. Germline lookup yields CDR1 SNHLY and CDR2 FYNNEI.

This sequence joins TRBV7-9 and TRBJ1-3, with 7 bases aligning to TRBD1. Germline V gene data show CDR1 as SEHNR and CDR2 as FQNEAQ (reference sequence). V lost 2 bases and J lost 2; bases outside the gene matches: 9. The CDR3 length is 17 residues. The DNA for the CDR3 is TGTGCCAGCAGCTTACAGTCCGAGGGGGCGCCTGGAAACACCATATATTTT. Translated: CASSLQSEGAPGNTIYF.

This chain links TRBV6-2 or TRBV6-3 with TRBJ2-3; 12 bases are shared with TRBD2. Trimming cost V 5 bases and J 0 bases; bases outside gene matches: 9. Germline lookup yields CDR1 MNHEY and CDR2 SVGEGT. The CDR3 length is 18 residues. The CDR3 loop reads CASSLGTSGSASTDTQYF. In DNA, the CDR3 is TGTGCCAGCAGTCTCGGGACTAGCGGGTCAGCAAGCACAGATACGCAGTATTTT.

The chain employs TRBV3-1 (or the pseudogene TRBV3-2) and TRBJ1-2; D not certain. CDR3 length: 13 amino acids. In germline, CDR1 is LGHDT, CDR2 YNNKEL (reference sequence). V gave up 1 base and J gave up 4 bases, with 7 bases separating them. The CDR3 DNA reads TGTGCCAGCAGCCAAGGCGATACCTATGGCTACACCTTC. This sequence encodes CASSQGDTYGYTF.

This sequence joins TRBV21-1 and TRBJ2-7; TRBD2, as called in the table, went unchecked against the DNA. TRBV21-1 is classified as a pseudogene. CDR3 size: 16 residues. In DNA form, the CDR3 reads TGTGCCAGCAGCAGGGGAGGGGATCAGTTACGATACGAGCAGTACTTC. The encoded protein is CASSRGGDQLRYEQYF.

The genes are TRBV15 and TRBJ1-4; D remains ambiguous. V lost 3 bases and J 0 bases, leaving 8 bases between the germline ends. Germline-derived CDR1 and CDR2 are LNHNV and YYDKDF (reference sequence). This CDR3 spans 15 amino acids. CDR3 nucleotide sequence: TGTGCCACCAGCAGGTTAATTGCAACTAATGAAAAACTGTTTTTT. Protein sequence: CATSRLIATNEKLFF.

The rearrangement uses TRBV27 and TRBJ2-3; maybe TRBD2 (6 bases). Trimming cost V 11 bases and J 0 bases, with 18 bases left between them. Germline-derived CDR1 and CDR2 are MNHEY and SMNVEV (reference sequence). The CDR3 has 15 amino acids. The CDR3 region is CASKRRGLSTDTQYF. The CDR3 DNA reads TGTGCCTCTAAGAGGCGGGGCCTGAGCACAGATACGCAGTATTTT.

The V and J genes are TRBV18 and TRBJ1-1; D uncertain. The CDR3 consists of 15 residues. The germline gives CDR1 KGHSH, CDR2 LQKENI. V lost 2 bases, J lost 2 bases, and 12 bases lay in between. The CDR3 region is CASSPLNRINTEAFF. The DNA for the CDR3 is TGTGCCAGCTCACCATTAAACAGAATTAACACTGAAGCTTTCTTT.

The genes are TRBV5-1 and TRBJ2-1, with 10 bases that match TRBD2. Trimming removed 6 bases from V and 1 base from J; junction bases left unmatched: 4. The CDR3 loop spans 15 amino acids. Looked up from germline, CDR1 is SGHRS and CDR2 is YFSETQ. DNA for the CDR3: TGCGCCAGCAATCCGACTAGCGGGTCCTACAATGAGCAGTTCTTC. It codes for CASNPTSGSYNEQFF.

V usage is TRBV19 and J usage is TRBJ1-5, with a possible D match to TRBD1 (6 bases). There are 14 residues in the CDR3. Looked up from germline, CDR1 is LNHDA and CDR2 is SQIVND (reference sequence). V lost 4 bases, J lost 3 bases, and 10 bases lay in between. DNA for the CDR3: TGTGCCAGTAGTAGGACAGAACTCAATCAGCCCCAGCATTTT. Translation gives CASSRTELNQPQHF.

The chain has TRBV2 and TRBJ1-1, with 8 bases matching TRBD1. CDR3 length: 15 residues. J was trimmed by 4 bases and V by 4 bases; bases with no gene match: 8. Germline CDR1 and CDR2: SNHLY and FYNNEI. CDR3 nucleotides: TGTGCCAGCAGTGCCCGACAGGGGAGGTCCACTGAAGCTTTCTTT. This translates into CASSARQGRSTEAFF.

This clone turned up a few times. The CDR3 sequence is CASSLAIGLAIYEQYF. The CDR3 DNA reads as TGCGCCAGCAGCTTGGCCATTGGACTAGCGATCTACGAGCAGTACTTC. V and J are TRBV5-1 and TRBJ2-7, with 9 bases that match TRBD2. V lost 0 bases to trimming and J lost 3 bases; unmatched junction nucleotides: 7. Germline loops: CDR1 SGHRS, CDR2 YFSETQ. This CDR3 has 16 amino acids. Using reference TRBV5-1 and TRBJ2-7 for the parts outside the CDR3, the full variable domain is KAGVTQTPRYLIKTRGQQVTLSCSPISGHRSVSWYQQTPGQGLQFLFEYFSETQRNKGNFPGRFSGRQFSNSRSEMNVSTLELGDSALYLCASSLAIGLAIYEQYFGPGTRLTVT.

This chain uses TRBV27 with TRBJ2-7; tentative D call: TRBD1 (5 bases). CDR3 length: 11 amino acids. Trimming shortened V by 4 bases and J by 7 bases, and 8 bases separated the two germline ends. Germline CDR1 reads MNHEY; CDR2 reads SMNVEV (reference sequence). Here the CDR3 DNA reads TGTGCCAGCAGTTATAGGGGAGAGCAGTACTTC. This translates into CASSYRGEQYF.

J is TRBJ2-6 and V is TRBV18, with unresolved D. The CDR3 runs to 17 residues. The germline CDR1 and CDR2 sequences are KGHSH and LQKENI. The V and J ends lost 0 bases and 0 bases respectively, with 9 bases between them. CDR3 bases: TGTGCCAGCTCACCACCCCAGGCTCTCTCTGGGGCCAACGTCCTGACTTTC. The encoded protein is CASSPPQALSGANVLTF.

The chain employs TRBV6-7 and TRBJ2-7; 7 bases agree with TRBD1. TRBV6-7 is classed as an ORF, of uncertain function. The CDR3 spans 16 residues. Germline trimming cut 4 bases from V and 6 bases from J; bases unmatched to any gene: 15. The CDR3 is CASSFSPIWTGVEQYF. CDR3 bases: TGTGCCAGCAGTTTTTCCCCGATCTGGACAGGCGTCGAGCAGTACTTC.

This clone has just one count. V and J are TRBV27 and TRBJ1-2; TRBD1 might be the D (6 bases). Looked up from germline, CDR1 is MNHEY and CDR2 is SMNVEV (reference sequence). The CDR3 contains 15 residues. Trimming pared 3 bases from V and 4 bases from J, leaving 15 bases between. The CDR3 protein is CASSFRSDRFYGYTF. CDR3 in DNA: TGTGCCAGCAGTTTCCGTTCCGACAGGTTCTATGGCTACACCTTC.

This chain joins TRBV7-8 and TRBJ2-4; 8 positions match TRBD1. The CDR3 loop spans 17 amino acids. The trim removed 0 bases at V and 3 bases at J, leaving 7 bases unmatched. CDR1 SGHVS and CDR2 FQNEAQ come from the germline V gene. For the CDR3, the DNA is TGTGCCAGCAGCTTAGCCGCGCCGGGACAGGACAAAAACATTCAGTACTTC. Its protein product is CASSLAAPGQDKNIQYF.

This clone showed up just once. The V gene is TRBV28, the J gene TRBJ2-1; perhaps TRBD2 as D (6 bases). The ends were cut back, 4 bases at V and 7 bases at J, with 14 bases in the middle. The length of the CDR3 is 14 residues. CDR1 is MDHEN, CDR2 SYDVKM, per germline. CDR3 DNA sequence: TGTGCCAGCAGTTCGCGAAAGGGGAGGAATGAGCAGTTCTTC. It yields the protein CASSSRKGRNEQFF.

J is TRBJ2-7 and V is TRBV6-5, with 8 bases lining up with TRBD2. CDR1 is MNHEY, CDR2 SVGAGI, per germline. The CDR3 runs to 15 residues. Trimming at V came to 6 bases and at J to 6 bases, leaving 13 bases not matched to a gene. For the CDR3, the DNA is TGTGCCAGCAGCGTATCAGCGGGAGCGCGTTTCGAGCAGTACTTC. Its translation is CASSVSAGARFEQYF.

The V and J genes are TRBV19 and TRBJ1-2; D perhaps matches TRBD1 (6 bases). V gave up 3 bases and J gave up 8 bases, with 19 bases separating them. The CDR3 spans 15 residues. Germline V gene lookup returns CDR1 LNHDA and CDR2 SQIVND (reference sequence). This chain's CDR3 is CASSIRPDRLNGYTF. Written as DNA, the CDR3 is TGTGCCAGTAGTATCAGGCCCGACAGGTTGAACGGCTACACCTTC.

V and J are TRBV5-1 and TRBJ2-1; 14 bases are shared with TRBD2. The CDR3 consists of 18 residues. Germline values: CDR1 SGHRS, CDR2 YFSETQ. The V and J ends lost 4 bases and 1 base, in that order; junction bases with no gene match: 7. CDR3 bases: TGCGCCAGCAGCATACAAGGGACTAGCGGGAGTTCCTACAATGAGCAGTTCTTC. Translated: CASSIQGTSGSSYNEQFF.

This clone has a single count. The V call is TRBV2, the J call TRBJ1-6; the D gene is possibly TRBD1 (6 bases). This CDR3 is built from 12 residues. The germline V and J ends were trimmed by 9 bases and 13 bases, with 16 bases remaining between them. Per germline, CDR1 SNHLY and CDR2 FYNNEI. This CDR3 reads CARRISGGPLHF. DNA of the CDR3: TGTGCCAGGAGAATTAGTGGGGGCCCCCTCCACTTT.